This T cell receptor beta chain was retrieved from a study of T cell responses to AZD1222 COVID-19 vaccine. Study-level findings and limits: Baseline seropositivity occurred in only a handful of AZD1222 recipients. Unmutated variant regions are reportedly the target of nearly half of TCRs that are spike-specific. The donor cohort was predominantly white British with a female majority, and clonal diversity may have been underestimated. Along spike, vaccine-associated CD4 TCRs were found throughout, with dominance at 160-218 and 743-854.

The germline gives CDR1 LGHNA, CDR2 YSLEER. V dropped 0 bases and J dropped 4; count of bases not matched to a gene: 7. This CDR3 has 17 residues. This table comes from immunoSEQ multiplex PCR, and its TCRdb copy is limited to in-frame clones, with some not included. In the table there are about 160,000 clones, about 90% of which are singletons. About this clone: The antigen remains unidentified.

Sequenced material: peripheral blood, taken on day 0 of MenACWY control vaccination. V gene TRBV4-3 combines with J gene TRBJ2-1, with 9 bases fitting TRBD2. The TCR was taken from an adult in good health. The CDR3 DNA sequence: TGCGCCAGCAGCCAAGATCCTCCTAGCGGGACTTACAATGAGCAGTTCTTC. Encoded protein: CASSQDPPSGTYNEQFF.